Shown below are 10 T cell receptor beta chains from a single sample sequenced in a study of T-cell reconstitution after alpha-beta-depleted transplantation in children. TCRbeta library construction was performed incorporating unique molecular identifiers. Each CDR3 protein is one row after TCRdb ran MiXCR on the PCR reads. The table lists almost 500,000 distinct CDR3 sequences, approximately 10% of them singletons, with 2% in the top ten. The sequencing used PBMCs, collected before TCRalphabeta/CD19-depleted stem cell transplant. The receptor set was obtained from a child aged 2-15 years with inherited bone marrow failure, due to receive a stem cell transplant.

This chain links TRBV25-1 with TRBJ2-1; TRBD2 aligns across 8 bases. The trim removed 4 bases at V and 3 bases at J, leaving 5 bases unmatched. Germline assignment: CDR1 MGHDK and CDR2 SYGVNS. There are 15 residues in the CDR3. The CDR3 DNA is TGTGCCAGCAGTGCGGGACTAGTAGACTACAATGAGCAGTTCTTC. Its protein product is CASSAGLVDYNEQFF.

This clonotype was counted ten times or more. This sequence joins TRBV2 and TRBJ2-3; 7 bases agree with TRBD2. V trimming: 9 bases; J trimming: 2 bases; junction bases outside the gene matches: 11. The CDR3 sequence is 15 residues long. CDR1 and CDR2 from the germline V gene are SNHLY and FYNNEI. CDR3 protein: CASRDLREDTDTQYF. CDR3 coding DNA: TGTGCCAGTAGGGATTTACGGGAGGACACAGATACGCAGTATTTT.

This clonotype was picked up many times. This chain uses TRBV5-1 with TRBJ1-4; D unclear. With 4 bases removed from V and 8 bases from J, the gap between germline ends came to 15 bases. This CDR3 comprises 14 residues. Germline V lookup: CDR1 SGHRS, CDR2 YFSETQ. In nucleotides, the CDR3 is TGCGCCAGCAGCGCTATCGGGGTAGGAGAAAAACTGTTTTTT. Protein: CASSAIGVGEKLFF.

This clonotype was counted many times. The J gene is TRBJ1-1, the V gene TRBV12-5; no clear D gene. The V and J ends lost 7 bases and 5 bases respectively, with 14 bases between them. The germline V gene encodes CDR1 LGHNT and CDR2 FRNRAP. The CDR3 is 13 residues long. The CDR3 nucleotides read TGTGCTAGTGCCCAAGAACCGGGGACTGAAGCTTTCTTT. Amino acids: CASAQEPGTEAFF.

The chain has TRBV30 and TRBJ2-7; D is possibly TRBD2 (6 bases). The CDR3 length is 17 residues. Germline CDR1 and CDR2: GTSNPN and SVGIG (reference sequence). The germline V and J ends were trimmed by 0 bases and 3 bases, with 21 bases remaining between them. The CDR3: CAWSVLRSGPLNYEQYF. In DNA, the CDR3 is TGTGCCTGGAGTGTACTCCGTAGCGGACCTCTAAACTACGAGCAGTACTTC.

This clonotype was observed a few times. The chain uses TRBV20-1 and TRBJ2-3; maybe TRBD2 (5 bases). The V end lost 6 bases, the J end lost 1 base, and 14 bases lay between the germline ends. The CDR3 has 14 residues. Germline V CDR1 and CDR2: DFQATT, SNEGSKA (reference sequence). CDR3 amino acids: CSAPGVAGTDTQYF. The CDR3 region has the DNA TGCAGTGCCCCCGGGGTGGCGGGCACAGATACGCAGTATTTT.

Many counts were recorded for this clonotype. The V gene is TRBV5-1, the J gene TRBJ2-1; TRBD1 agrees at 8 bases. The CDR3 length is 16 residues. V dropped 4 bases and J dropped 5; count of bases not matched to a gene: 11. CDR1 and CDR2 (germline): SGHRS, YFSETQ. This CDR3 is CASSIARGPPNNEQFF. CDR3 nucleotides: TGCGCCAGCAGCATCGCCAGGGGGCCTCCGAACAATGAGCAGTTCTTC.

This clonotype was observed at least ten times. The chain employs TRBV4-2 and TRBJ2-6, with a weak D call TRBD2 (5 bases). The V gene lost 4 bases and the J gene lost 1 base, with 8 bases spanning the gap. The CDR3 has 15 amino acids. Germline V CDR1 and CDR2: LGHNA, YNFKEQ. The CDR3 loop reads CASSPRDSGANVLTF. The CDR3, as DNA: TGTGCCAGCAGCCCGAGGGATTCTGGGGCCAACGTCCTGACTTTC.

At least ten counts were recorded for this clonotype. The chain recombines TRBV28 with TRBJ2-4, with D possibly TRBD2 on 6 matching bases. The V end lost 2 bases, the J end lost 3 bases, and 14 bases lay between the germline ends. Germline CDR1 reads MDHEN; CDR2 reads SYDVKM. This CDR3 is 16 amino acids long. The CDR3 region has the DNA TGTGCCAGCAGTTTAAATGGAGGGTCGGGCAAAAACATTCAGTACTTC. This gives the protein CASSLNGGSGKNIQYF.

This clonotype was found many times. The rearrangement joins TRBV7-9 to TRBJ1-4; 8 bases map to TRBD1. CDR1 is SEHNR and CDR2 is FQNEAQ in the germline V gene (reference sequence). The ends lost 5 bases at V and 6 bases at J; junction bases unmatched: 5. The length of the CDR3 is 14 residues. The CDR3 here is CASSIQGGDEKLFF. In DNA, the CDR3 is TGTGCCAGCAGCATACAGGGGGGCGATGAAAAACTGTTTTTT.